This T cell receptor (beta chain) was identified during a study of CD8+ T cells in alopecia areata (dated by TCRdb to 2017 to 2018). Describing the broader study: The treated patients took part in an open-label pilot trial in which moderate-to-severe alopecia areata was treated with oral tofacitinib at 5 to 10 mg twice daily. Patients received tofacitinib for 6 to 18 months and were then followed off drug for 6 months to check for delayed response and recurrence. The SALT score, which quantifies the percentage of affected scalp surface area, was used to measure disease severity in treated patients. In both human patients and the C3H/HeJ mouse model, the study applied high-throughput TCRbeta sequencing to look at T cell clonal expansion in alopecia areata. Scalp tissue and sorted CD4+ and CD8+ peripheral blood T cells from patchy and totalis/universalis alopecia areata patients and from healthy controls were covered by human TCRbeta sequencing. Biopsies were taken from tofacitinib-treated patients at baseline and again at 4 and 24 weeks into treatment, and several of those patients also had a later scalp biopsy. Clonality in the scalp was compared among normal scalp (n=4), patchy alopecia areata scalp (n=8), and alopecia totalis/universalis scalp (n=8). RNA was extracted with the PAXgene miRNA kit for fixed scalp, the miRNeasy kit for PBMCs, and the RNeasy kit for mouse skin. Amplification of TCRbeta CDR3 regions was done by immunoSEQ multiplex PCR using 35 Vbeta forward primers and 13 Jbeta reverse primers. Overall study outcomes, separate from this receptor: Scalp TCR repertoire analysis is complicated because resident alphabeta T cells in normal human skin are also sequenced, whereas mouse skin is dominated by gammadelta T cells. Tofacitinib significantly decreased scalp clonality and the number of expanded CD8+ clones among the top 100 scalp clones. Compared with normal scalp, lesional scalp had higher clonality and more expanded CD8+ clones, particularly in alopecia totalis/universalis, a pattern that suggests antigenic drive. During tofacitinib treatment, many expanded lesional clones stuck around in both scalp and blood, and this persistence may partly explain why relapse happens after treatment is stopped. Shared TCR sequences between patients were less evident than in mice, which may be partly attributable to HLA diversity in the patient population. Because the treated cohort was small and included a single nonresponder, larger studies are needed to assess links between baseline CD8+ expansion and response.

Including cysteine and phenylalanine, the CDR3 has 16 amino acids. The DNA shown is the 48-base CDR3, in frame from base 1. CDR1 and CDR2 (SGHDN, FVKESK) derive from the germline V gene. The germline ends are 15 bases apart after V is trimmed by 3 bases and J by 4 bases. The time point label, read with the paper, signifies: about 25 weeks on oral tofacitinib. The treatment or condition label on this specimen signifies: oral pan-JAK inhibitor, 5-10 mg twice daily. Lesional scalp punch biopsies and peripheral blood were collected from alopecia areata patients. PBMCs were isolated by density centrifugation and stained for CD3, CD4 and CD8, and CD4+ and CD8+ T cells were sorted on a FACSAria. Comments on this clone: There is no known antigen for this receptor. No much larger clone exists at a distance of one base, and base qualities are not known.

Library method: the immunoSEQ multiplex PCR assay. To provide template for TCR sequencing, every sample had RNA extracted and reverse transcribed into cDNA. First-strand cDNA was synthesized with SuperScript III using a 2:1 mix of oligo-dT and random hexamers. Amplification bias was assessed with a synthetic immune receptor repertoire, and residual bias was removed computationally. In the paper's pipeline: Raw reads were preprocessed to remove errors, and CDR3 was defined by IMGT conventions from the conserved cysteine to phenylalanine. To get clonality, Shannon entropy was normalized by log2 of the number of productive unique TCRs and the result was subtracted from 1. CD4 or CD8 identity of scalp clones was inferred by cross-referencing scalp TCRbeta sequences with sorted blood CD4 and CD8 repertoires. TCRdb obtained this table from immuneACCESS and retained in-frame rearrangements with V and J assigned. These tables miss some clones; where compared with another copy, unresolved V genes account for less than half of the shortfall, and the remainder is unexplained. The V and J calls and clone size are taken from that table; D and trimming were inferred from the DNA. Recorded for this sample are 150,000 to 200,000 clones; roughly 60% of them occurred a single time. In total, the top ten clones hold over 1% of the sample.

Material: CD4+ T cells sorted from blood, obtained at week 24, from a patient treated with tofacitinib. The clonotype comes from a human donor with alopecia areata. The rearrangement combines TRBV14 with TRBJ2-2; TRBD2 might be the D gene, on 7 matching bases. Here the CDR3 is given as CASSHLLGGGTGELFF. Read as DNA, the sequence is TGTGCCAGCAGCCACCTCTTGGGAGGGGGCACCGGGGAGCTGTTTTTT. Where the CDR3 stops, the reference TRBV14 and TRBJ2-2 genes take over; the full variable domain is EAGVTQFPSHSVIEKGQTVTLRCDPISGHDNLYWYRRVMGKEIKFLLHFVKESKQDESGMPNNRFLAERTGGTYSTLKVQPAELEDSGVYFCASSHLLGGGTGELFFGEGSRLTVL.